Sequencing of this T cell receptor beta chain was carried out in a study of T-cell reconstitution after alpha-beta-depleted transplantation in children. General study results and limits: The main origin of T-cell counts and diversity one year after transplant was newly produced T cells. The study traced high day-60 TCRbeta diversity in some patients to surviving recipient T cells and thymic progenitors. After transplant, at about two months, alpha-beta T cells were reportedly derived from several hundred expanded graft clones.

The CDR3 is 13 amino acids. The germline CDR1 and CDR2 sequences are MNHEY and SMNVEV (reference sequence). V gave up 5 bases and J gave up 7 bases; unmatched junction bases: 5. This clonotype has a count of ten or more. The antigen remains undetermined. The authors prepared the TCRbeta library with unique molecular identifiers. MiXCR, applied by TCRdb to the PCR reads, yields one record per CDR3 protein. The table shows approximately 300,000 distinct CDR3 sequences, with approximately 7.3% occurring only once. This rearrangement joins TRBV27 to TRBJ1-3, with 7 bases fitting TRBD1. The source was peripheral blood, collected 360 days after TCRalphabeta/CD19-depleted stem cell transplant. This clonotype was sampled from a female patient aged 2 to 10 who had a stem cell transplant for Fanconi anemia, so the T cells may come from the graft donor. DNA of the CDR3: TGTGCCAGCAGTACCTCACAGGGGAACACCATATATTTT. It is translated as CASSTSQGNTIYF.